The 27 T cell receptor beta chains presented below share a single source sample, sequenced in a study of regulatory T cells in long-lasting Graves disease. Arm-PCR with iRepertoire HTBI primers amplified the CDR3 regions for these TCR beta libraries. TCRdb ran MiXCR on the multiplex PCR reads and lists one entry per CDR3 protein. The sample carries about 540,000 distinct CDR3 sequences, about 14% recorded once. Time point defined: newly diagnosed GD, antithyroid drugs for less than 3 months. Extracted PBMC RNA gave rise to the TCR library. The sample also formed part of further work on T cells in Graves' hyperthyroidism and ophthalmopathy.

The source material was peripheral blood mononuclear cells (PBMCs), sampled at new diagnosis, from a patient treated with antithyroid drugs. These receptors were obtained from a man between 25 and 39 years old with Graves disease.

This clonotype was detected only a few times. The chain's CDR3 is CASSHDSSAYGYTF. For the CDR3, the DNA is TGTGCCAGCTCCCACGATTCCTCGGCCTATGGCTACACCTTC. The chain uses TRBV18 and TRBJ1-2; D remains unclear. The CDR3 length is 14 residues. Germline values: CDR1 KGHSH, CDR2 LQKENI. Trimming removed 6 bases at V and 4 bases at J, with 15 bases between.

The table lists this clonotype with many counts. The rearrangement joins TRBV6-5 to TRBJ1-5; D may be TRBD1 (6 bases). There are 16 residues in the CDR3. The germline V gene encodes CDR1 MNHEY and CDR2 SVGAGI. Deletions cut 2 bases from V and 0 bases from J, with 11 bases between. The chain's CDR3 is CASSYGGRYSNQPQHF. Here the CDR3 DNA reads TGTGCCAGCAGTTACGGGGGCAGGTATAGCAATCAGCCCCAGCATTTT.

The rearrangement uses TRBV25-1 and TRBJ2-1; D gene uncertain. The V and J ends lost 7 bases and 5 bases respectively, with 9 bases between them. Germline CDR1 MGHDK, CDR2 SYGVNS. There are 12 residues in the CDR3. The CDR3 protein is CASKAFNNEQFF. DNA of the CDR3: TGTGCCAGCAAGGCCTTCAACAATGAGCAGTTCTTC.

This clonotype was seen more than once but under ten times. The chain is built from TRBV20-1 and TRBJ2-1, with 7 bases aligning to TRBD2. The junction had 10 bases not matched to a gene; V was cut back by 3 bases and J by 8 bases. This CDR3 has 14 amino acids. The V gene's germline CDR1 is DFQATT and CDR2 SNEGSKA (reference sequence). For the CDR3, the DNA is TGCAGTGCTAGTATCAGCGGGAAGGTAGATGAGCAGTTCTTC. It translates to CSASISGKVDEQFF.

This clonotype was found a few times. The CDR3 nucleotides are TGTGCCACCCCCGTTTGCCTCCTTGACAATGAGCAGTTCTTC. This codes for CATPVCLLDNEQFF. This chain links TRBV24-1 with TRBJ2-1; no clear D gene. V was shortened by 9 bases and J by 5 bases, with 16 bases between the two germline ends. Germline V CDR1 and CDR2: KGHDR, SFDVKD. The CDR3 is made up of 14 amino acids.

This clonotype came up many times. The chain has TRBV29-1 and TRBJ1-1, with D perhaps matching TRBD1 (6 bases). CDR1 is SQVTM and CDR2 is ANQGSEA in the germline V gene. The CDR3 sequence is 14 residues long. Between the trimmed V and J ends, which lost 7 bases and 3 bases, there was a span of 18 bases. CDR3 bases: TGCAGCGCCCGACAGGCCTTAAGGGACACTGAAGCTTTCTTT. This codes for CSARQALRDTEAFF. Full variable domain (remainder filled in from reference TRBV29-1 and TRBJ1-1): SAVISQKPSRDICQRGTSLTIQCQVDSQVTMMFWYRQQPGQSLTLIATANQGSEATYESGFVIDKFPISRPNLTFSTLTVSNMSPEDSSIYLCSARQALRDTEAFFGQGTRLTVV.

This clonotype showed up many times. The rearrangement links TRBV18 to TRBJ2-7; 9 positions match TRBD2. V lost 6 bases, J lost 5 bases, and 8 bases stayed unmatched. The CDR3 covers 14 residues. Germline V gene sequence: CDR1 KGHSH, CDR2 LQKENI. CDR3 in DNA: TGTGCCAGCTCTCGTAGCGGGAGTACCGACGAGCAGTACTTC. Its translation: CASSRSGSTDEQYF.

This clonotype came up many times. The V call is TRBV7-2, the J call TRBJ2-3; the D is unclear. Deletions cut 3 bases from V and 5 bases from J, with 18 bases between. Germline V gene data show CDR1 as SGHTA and CDR2 as FQGNSA. The CDR3 is 16 residues long. The CDR3 loop is CASSLARSAGLDTQYF. CDR3 nucleotide sequence: TGTGCCAGCAGCTTGGCACGCTCTGCTGGCCTAGATACGCAGTATTTT.

The chain links TRBV27 to TRBJ2-1; 8 nucleotides align to TRBD2. The V gene end was trimmed by 4 bases and the J gene end by 7 bases; junction bases not matched to a gene: 6. The CDR3 spans 14 residues. Germline loops: CDR1 MNHEY, CDR2 SMNVEV (reference sequence). CDR3: CASSSPLAVNEQFF. CDR3 DNA: TGTGCCAGCAGTTCCCCACTAGCGGTTAATGAGCAGTTCTTC.

This clonotype showed up many times. The V call is TRBV27, the J call TRBJ2-1; D ambiguous. The CDR3 runs 17 residues. Trimming left V 0 bases short and J 3 bases short, with 15 bases between. Germline V lookup: CDR1 MNHEY, CDR2 SMNVEV (reference sequence). The CDR3 sequence: CASSLSPSTRLYNEQFF. CDR3 nucleotides: TGTGCCAGCAGTTTATCCCCAAGTACGCGTCTCTACAATGAGCAGTTCTTC.

This clonotype has more than one count but fewer than ten. A single base separates this from a much larger clone, so it may be a read error. The chain joins TRBV24-1 to TRBJ2-1, with D possibly TRBD1 on 6 matching bases. Between the trimmed V and J ends, which lost 5 bases and 10 bases, there was a span of 23 bases. The CDR3 length is 16 residues. Germline V gene data show CDR1 as KGHDR and CDR2 as SFDVKD. The CDR3 spells CATSAPTARGTYEQFF. The CDR3 DNA sequence: TGTGCCACCAGTGCCCCCACGGCCAGGGGAACCTACGAGCAGTTCTTC.

This clonotype came up many times. This chain connects TRBV7-2 to TRBJ2-5; perhaps TRBD2 as D (6 bases). The CDR3 runs to 14 residues. Germline assignment: CDR1 SGHTA and CDR2 FQGNSA. Deletions cut 4 bases from V and 5 bases from J, with 14 bases between. This CDR3 reads CASSWGRSRETQYF. The CDR3, as DNA: TGTGCCAGCAGCTGGGGGAGGTCCCGGGAGACCCAGTACTTC.

Regarding this clonotype: This sequence may be a read error, since a much larger clone differs from it by one base. V and J are TRBV7-6 and TRBJ2-1; no definite D call. The CDR3 is 14 residues long. The V gene lost 2 bases and the J gene lost 7 bases, with 12 bases spanning the gap. Germline CDR1 and CDR2: SGHVS and FNYEAQ. CDR3 sequence (DNA): TGTGCCAGCAGCTTACCCATTCACAAGAATGAGCAGTTCTTC. As protein: CASSLPIHKNEQFF. The full variable domain, its missing parts supplied by reference TRBV7-6 and TRBJ2-1, is GAGVSQSPRYKVTKRGQDVALRCDPISGHVSLYWYRQALGQGPEFLTYFNYEAQQDKSGLPNDRFSAERPEGSISTLTIQRTEQRDSAMYRCASSLPIHKNEQFFGPGTRLTVL.

This clonotype was counted many times. V gene TRBV29-1 combines with J gene TRBJ1-3; 7 bases align to TRBD1. This CDR3 contains 14 residues. The junction had 4 bases not matched to a gene; V was cut back by 5 bases and J by 0 bases. Germline CDR1 SQVTM, CDR2 ANQGSEA. As DNA, the CDR3 is TGCAGCGTTAGTGGGACAGTCTCTGGAAACACCATATATTTT. Its translation is CSVSGTVSGNTIYF.

In this sample, this clonotype turned up many times. The V gene is TRBV10-3, the J gene TRBJ1-4, with D unresolved. The length of the CDR3 is 13 residues. V lost 10 bases, J lost 0 bases, and 9 bases lay in between. CDR1 is ENHRY, CDR2 SYGVKD, per germline. The CDR3 region is CATRSATNEKLFF. Here the CDR3 DNA reads TGTGCCACCCGGTCTGCAACTAATGAAAAACTGTTTTTT.

As regards this clonotype: A single base separates this from a much larger clone, so it may be a read error. The chain is built from TRBV10-3 and TRBJ2-1; the D is unclear. The CDR3 covers 14 residues. Looked up from germline, CDR1 is ENHRY and CDR2 is SYGVKD. V lost 8 bases and J 2 bases, leaving 13 bases between the germline ends. The CDR3: CAIAETTPYNEQFF. CDR3 bases: TGTGCCATCGCAGAAACTACCCCCTACAATGAGCAGTTCTTC.

This clonotype has a handful of counts. V and J are TRBV4-2 and TRBJ1-4, with no clear D. Trimming took off 3 bases at V and 3 bases at J, with 11 bases between the two ends. Germline V lookup: CDR1 LGHNA, CDR2 YNFKEQ. This CDR3 is built from 15 residues. CDR3 amino acids: CASSQEETANEKLFF. The CDR3 bases are TGTGCCAGCAGCCAGGAGGAAACGGCTAATGAAAAACTGTTTTTT.

This clonotype was counted at least ten times. The V and J genes are TRBV27 and TRBJ2-6; no clear D. The length of the CDR3 is 15 residues. CDR1 is MNHEY and CDR2 is SMNVEV in the germline V gene (reference sequence). Trimming took off 5 bases at V and 4 bases at J, with 12 bases between the two ends. The DNA of the CDR3 is TGTGCCAGCAGTCCTCGCGGAGTAGGGGCCAACGTCCTGACTTTC. Translation gives CASSPRGVGANVLTF.

In this sample, this clonotype turned up many times. The chain carries TRBV3-1 and TRBJ2-1; D gene uncertain. Germline V gives CDR1 LGHDT, CDR2 YNNKEL (reference sequence). The CDR3 runs 13 residues. Trimming removed 5 bases at V and 7 bases at J, with 12 bases between. The DNA of the CDR3 is TGTGCCAGCAGCGCCACAGTTTTGAATGAGCAGTTCTTC. It encodes CASSATVLNEQFF.

This clonotype was picked up many times. The chain couples TRBV12-3 or TRBV12-4 to TRBJ2-5; 7 bases match TRBD2. V gave up 5 bases and J gave up 4 bases; unmatched junction bases: 10. The CDR3 is 15 residues long. The CDR3 sequence: CASSLLGGGIETQYF. Here the CDR3 DNA reads TGTGCCAGCAGTCTACTCGGGGGAGGGATAGAGACCCAGTACTTC.

This clonotype was recorded many times. As DNA, the CDR3 is TGTGCCAGCAGCCAGGGTAGCGGCCTACCCGGGGAGCTGTTTTTT. It translates to CASSQGSGLPGELFF. The rearrangement uses TRBV11-2 and TRBJ2-2; D is perhaps TRBD2 (6 bases). V lost 5 bases and J 6 bases, leaving 16 bases between the germline ends. CDR3 length: 15 amino acids. Germline CDR1 reads SGHAT; CDR2 reads FQNNGV.

This clonotype was seen repeatedly, ten times or more. This rearrangement joins TRBV7-2 to TRBJ2-5; D is perhaps TRBD2 (5 bases). CDR3 size: 15 residues. Between the trimmed V and J ends, which lost 1 base and 4 bases, there was a span of 13 bases. Germline V gives CDR1 SGHTA, CDR2 FQGNSA. The DNA of the CDR3 is TGTGCCAGCAGCTTAGGGAGGAAATGGCGAGAGACCCAGTACTTC. Its protein product is CASSLGRKWRETQYF.

This clonotype showed up many times. This chain links TRBV20-1 with TRBJ2-1, with 13 bases aligning to TRBD2. The J segment lost 6 bases and the V segment lost 6 bases, leaving 5 bases of the junction unmatched. This CDR3 has 14 amino acids. The V gene's germline CDR1 is DFQATT and CDR2 SNEGSKA (reference sequence). The CDR3 DNA is TGCAGTGCGTGGACTAGCGGGAGCTCCAATGAGCAGTTCTTC. This encodes CSAWTSGSSNEQFF.

This clonotype was observed at least ten times. The rearrangement joins TRBV18 to TRBJ2-5; D gene ambiguous. This CDR3 is built from 15 residues. The germline CDR1 and CDR2 sequences are KGHSH and LQKENI. V dropped 3 bases and J dropped 5 bases, with 16 bases sitting between them. The CDR3 DNA sequence: TGTGCCAGCTCACCCCCAATTGGACGGGCGGAGACCCAGTACTTC. Encoded protein: CASSPPIGRAETQYF.

The sample holds a few counts of this clonotype. The chain combines TRBV5-1 with TRBJ2-2; no clear D. Germline CDR1 is SGHRS and CDR2 is YFSETQ. V dropped 0 bases and J dropped 10 bases, with 10 bases sitting between them. This CDR3 spans 13 amino acids. DNA for the CDR3: TGCGCCAGCAGCTTGGCCACAGAGTTGGAGCTGTTTTTT. Its protein product is CASSLATELELFF.

In its sample, this clonotype was seen many times. The chain couples TRBV7-9 to TRBJ2-1; TRBD2 might be the D (6 bases). Germline CDR1 and CDR2: SEHNR and FQNEAQ (reference sequence). Trimming took off 2 bases at V and 9 bases at J, with 8 bases between the two ends. The CDR3 totals 12 residues. The CDR3 here is CASSLRAGEQFF. In DNA, the CDR3 is TGTGCCAGCAGCTTACGAGCGGGTGAGCAGTTCTTC.

This clonotype was seen repeatedly, ten times or more. The CDR3 is CASMETGGDEQYF. In nucleotides, the CDR3 is TGTGCCAGCATGGAGACAGGGGGCGACGAGCAGTACTTC. The V gene is TRBV2, the J gene TRBJ2-7, with 10 bases lining up with TRBD1. The CDR3 length is 13 residues. After removal of 7 bases from V and 5 bases from J, the junction contained 5 bases not matched to a gene. Germline V CDR1 and CDR2: SNHLY, FYNNEI.